The present TCR beta chain was sequenced within a study of PD-1 blockade in classical Hodgkin lymphoma. The repertoire was sequenced with immunoSEQ multiplex PCR; TCRdb's copy has only in-frame clones and lacks some. The sample includes roughly 90,000 clones, 81% of them seen just once. Each patient experienced a relapse that followed autologous stem cell transplantation, and brentuximab vedotin exposure varied. The sequenced sample was peripheral blood mononuclear cells (PBMCs), obtained before the second cycle of nivolumab. The sequence was obtained from a human donor with classical Hodgkin lymphoma.

This CDR3 reads CASTNLAANYGYTF. The CDR3 coding sequence is TGTGCCAGCACTAACTTGGCCGCTAACTATGGCTACACCTTC. The J gene is TRBJ1-2, the V gene TRBV28; no definite D call. The germline gives CDR1 MDHEN, CDR2 SYDVKM. This CDR3 has 14 amino acids. Trimming stripped 7 bases from V and 0 bases from J, with 12 bases between.